This T cell receptor (beta chain) derives from a study of CD8 T cells in seronegative destructive rheumatoid arthritis (TCRdb year 2020). Broadly, across the study: At the time of sampling, most of the eight CND-RA patients were on biological drugs. The study compared peripheral CD8+ TCRbeta repertoires from patients with CCP-negative destructive rheumatoid arthritis (CND-RA) against repertoires from newly diagnosed seropositive RA, seronegative RA and healthy controls. Rather than undergoing new sequencing, the seropositive RA, seronegative RA and healthy control comparison cohorts were drawn from an earlier published TCRbeta dataset. Summary of the overall study and its limitations: The authors read the apparently distinct set of enriched public clonotypes carried by CND-RA patients as support for a separate disease subset. Because diagnostic samples were lacking, the TCR repertoire differences may partly reflect years of poor disease control rather than having been present at onset. The small size of the CND-RA cohort was acknowledged as a study limitation. Once age was adjusted for, the CD8+ TCRbeta repertoires of CND-RA patients appeared less diverse and more clonal than the repertoires of other RA subtypes. More CMV-reactive and fewer influenza A-reactive CD8+ TCRbeta sequences were observed in CND-RA repertoires than in controls and other RA subtypes. Across the 120,000 or so clonotypes tested, no public clonotype enrichment was retained after Benjamini-Hochberg correction.

TCRbeta sequencing used genomic DNA from CD8+ cells, following the manufacturer's instructions. TCRbeta sequencing used the immunoSEQ assay and was run at a genomics technology centre in Finland. The authors' analysis ran thus. Clonotype tables generated by the immunoSEQ preprocessing pipeline were converted into VDJtools format, and non-productive clonotypes were filtered out. Samples with fewer than 10,000 reads were excluded, the remaining samples were subsampled to 10,000 reads, and most of the eight CND-RA samples met this threshold. The VDJtools CalcDiversityStats function was applied to data subsampled to 10,000 reads to calculate Shannon-Wiener, Simpson and clonality indices. To infer antigen specificity, non-singleton TCRbeta clonotypes were hard-matched against VDJdb, meaning no mismatches were allowed. CDR3 sequences that differed by one amino acid (Hamming distance 1) were grouped together into clusters with potentially shared antigen targets. Group enrichment of public clonotypes was tested with one-sided Fisher's exact tests after groups were resampled to six samples, with the procedure repeated ten times. Imported from immuneACCESS, the table was reduced by TCRdb to in-frame sequences with V and J called. These copies leave out some clones; in studies compared against another copy, an unresolved V gene accounts for under half, and the cause of the remainder is not known. V and J calls and clone size follow that table, whereas D and trimming were derived from the DNA. The sample table holds fewer than 15,000 clones, of which around four fifths were seen once. 27% of the sample rests with the top ten.

Inclusive of the bounding cysteine and phenylalanine, the CDR3 is 16 residues long. Kept here is only the CDR3 DNA, which spans 48 bases and is read in frame from base 1. CDR1 and CDR2 (MGHRA, YSYEKL) derive from the germline V gene. V and J lose 0 bases and 7 bases, and a span of 18 bases separates them. The table lists this clone with a few counts. No antigen is known for it. Within one base of it there is no much larger clone, and no base qualities were kept. CND-RA patients were negative for the clinical CCP2 antibody test, and joint destruction progressed despite active therapy. All CND-RA patients were characterized by typical joint destruction in wrists and ankles and by failure of conventional anti-rheumatic therapy. CND-RA patients were sampled after long disease histories, spanning decades in several cases, rather than at diagnosis. Each patient provided around 50 millilitres of EDTA-anticoagulated peripheral blood. Peripheral blood mononuclear cells were isolated by Ficoll-Paque PLUS density gradient separation. CD8+ cells were isolated from fresh or cryopreserved PBMCs by AutoMACS magnetic bead positive selection, with purity checked by flow cytometry. Genomic DNA was extracted with Nucleospin Tissue or Tissue XS kits and quantified on a Qubit 2.0 fluorometer.

Sample: CD8+ T cells from blood. This TCR derives from a woman aged 25 to 55 with seronegative destructive rheumatoid arthritis. The chain is assembled from TRBV4-1 and TRBJ2-5; a tentative D call is TRBD1 (5 bases match). At the DNA level, the sequence is TGCGCCAGCAGCCAAGATGATTCACAGGATGTGGGGACCCAGTACTTC. Translated, it reads CASSQDDSQDVGTQYF.